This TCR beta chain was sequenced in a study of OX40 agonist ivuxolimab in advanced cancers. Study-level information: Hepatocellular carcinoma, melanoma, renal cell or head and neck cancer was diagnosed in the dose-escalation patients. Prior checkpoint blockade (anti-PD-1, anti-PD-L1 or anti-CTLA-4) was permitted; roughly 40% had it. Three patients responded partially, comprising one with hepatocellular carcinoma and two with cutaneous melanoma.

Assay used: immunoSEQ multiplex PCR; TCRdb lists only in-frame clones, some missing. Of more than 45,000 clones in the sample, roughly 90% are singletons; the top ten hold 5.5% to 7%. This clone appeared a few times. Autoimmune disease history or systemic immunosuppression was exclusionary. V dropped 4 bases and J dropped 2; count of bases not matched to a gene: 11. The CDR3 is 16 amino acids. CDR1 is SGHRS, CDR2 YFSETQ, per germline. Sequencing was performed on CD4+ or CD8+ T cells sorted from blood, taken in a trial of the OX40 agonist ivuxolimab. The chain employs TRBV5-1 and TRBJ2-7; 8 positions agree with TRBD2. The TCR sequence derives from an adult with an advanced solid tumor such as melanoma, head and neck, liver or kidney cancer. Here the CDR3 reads CASSAGLAGTPYEQYF. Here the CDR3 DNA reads TGCGCCAGCAGCGCGGGATTAGCGGGAACCCCCTACGAGCAGTACTTC.